This T cell receptor beta chain was identified in a study of Ad26.COV2.S vaccination and SARS-CoV-2 variants (dated by TCRdb to about 2021). Regarding the complete study: Vaccine-arm donors came from COV1001, a multicentre, randomized, double-blind, placebo-controlled phase I-IIa trial of Ad26.COV2.S in healthy adults. Ad26.COV2.S was given intramuscularly at 5x10^10 or 1x10^11 viral particles, as a single shot or as two shots 56 days apart. Sequencing of the TCRbeta repertoire served to evaluate the specificity and breadth of SARS-CoV-2-reactive T cell receptors following Ad26.COV2.S vaccination. The TCR-sequenced set comprised around 32 samples: approximately 20 Ad26.COV2.S vaccine recipients, 5 placebo recipients and 8 SARS-CoV-2 convalescent individuals. Participants in the trial were split at random into five groups of five each, receiving low-dose or high-dose Ad26.COV2.S once or twice, or else placebo on both occasions. Throughout the experiments and outcome assessment, investigators stayed blinded to trial group allocation.

Details on this clone: This receptor's antigen is unknown. Base qualities are not recorded, but no much larger clone differs from it by a single base.

V is cut by 5 bases and J by 8 bases, and the space between the germline ends is 15 bases. The germline V gene (reference sequence) supplies CDR1 LNHDA and CDR2 SQIVND. From its cysteine to its phenylalanine, the CDR3 spans 13 amino acids. Of all the DNA, just the CDR3 is kept, 39 bases in frame from base 1. The immunoSEQ Assay was the method used to sequence TCRbeta CDR3 regions. After extraction, genomic DNA underwent amplification by bias-controlled multiplex PCR, followed by high-throughput sequencing. The source study handled its data this way. Collapsing and filtering of sequences were performed to quantify the absolute abundance of each unique TCRbeta CDR3 region. T cell fraction was estimated by normalizing TCRbeta template counts to usable DNA, which was measured by amplifying reference genes present in all nucleated cells. Repertoire TCRs were annotated as SARS-CoV-2-specific by exact matching of V gene, CDR3 amino acid sequence and J gene to a known reactive TCR set. The reference SARS-CoV-2 TCR set was obtained from MIRA and was filtered for enrichment in COVID-19-positive ImmuneCODE repertoires, whereby public or cross-reactive TCRs were removed. Based on the MIRA antigens, annotated TCRs were further analysed at the level of specific ORF or position within ORF. Breadth was defined as annotated unique rearrangements over total unique productive rearrangements; depth was the summed frequency of those rearrangements. Two-sided Wilcoxon rank-sum tests were applied when comparing TCR breadth between groups. TCRdb obtained this table from immuneACCESS and retained in-frame rearrangements with V and J assigned. These tables miss some clones; where compared with another copy, unresolved V genes account for less than half of the shortfall, and the remainder is unexplained. V, J and clone size derive from that table, while D and trimming were established from the DNA sequence. This sample is represented by around 320,000 clones; over 75% of them were singletons. The ten biggest clones cover approximately 3.6% of the sample.

The paper as a whole reports these results and caveats: Substantial breadth of spike-specific CD8+ and CD4+ T cell responses was reported after vaccination. Spike-specific TCR breadth was higher in Ad26.COV2.S recipients than in placebo recipients (P = 0.0014). Non-spike TCR breadth was comparable between vaccine and placebo recipients, consistent with the vaccine containing only spike. Comparing responses between vaccine doses or regimens was not something the study was powered to do. It was noted by the authors that total T cell responses may have been underestimated by the TCR breadth and depth analyses.

The treatment or condition label here, explained by the study, means: approximately 18 received Ad26.COV2.S at low or high dose, single or two shots; several received placebo; per-sample allocation not given. For vaccine and placebo recipients, the sequenced repertoires came from samples collected on day 63 after the first injection. In Cohort 1b, 25 to 30 adults aged 18-55 years were enrolled at a single site in Boston, USA, between 29 July and 7 August 2020. Ad26.COV2.S consisted of a replication-incompetent adenovirus type 26 vector by which a prefusion-stabilized SARS-CoV-2 spike protein from the original Wuhan strain was expressed.

The TCR was taken from a person aged 18-65 years who received the Ad26.COV2.S COVID-19 vaccine or a placebo. This chain joins TRBV19 to TRBJ1-2; the best D guess is TRBD1, with 6 bases matching. The sequencing here drew on peripheral blood, taken in a trial of Ad26.COV2.S vaccine versus placebo. The nucleotide sequence is given as TGTGCCAGTAGTTTTTGGACAGCCGACGGCTACACCTTC. It is translated as CASSFWTADGYTF.